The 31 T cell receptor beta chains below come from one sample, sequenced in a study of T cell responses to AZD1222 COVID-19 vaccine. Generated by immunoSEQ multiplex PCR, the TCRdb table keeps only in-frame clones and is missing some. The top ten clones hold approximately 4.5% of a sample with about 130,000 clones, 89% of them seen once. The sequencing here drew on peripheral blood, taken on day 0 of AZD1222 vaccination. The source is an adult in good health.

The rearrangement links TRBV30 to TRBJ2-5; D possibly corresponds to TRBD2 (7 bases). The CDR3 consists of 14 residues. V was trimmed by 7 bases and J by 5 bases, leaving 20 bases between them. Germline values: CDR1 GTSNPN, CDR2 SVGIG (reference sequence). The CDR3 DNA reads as TGTGCCTCTTGGGGGGGCACCTCTGGGGAGACCCAGTACTTC. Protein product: CASWGGTSGETQYF.

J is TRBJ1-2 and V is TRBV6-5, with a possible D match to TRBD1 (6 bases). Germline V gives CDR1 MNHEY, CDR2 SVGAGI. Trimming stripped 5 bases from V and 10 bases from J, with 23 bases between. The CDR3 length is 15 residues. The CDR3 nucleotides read TGTGCCAGCAGTCCCAGAACAGGGCGCAAACCAGTCTACACCTTC. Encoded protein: CASSPRTGRKPVYTF.

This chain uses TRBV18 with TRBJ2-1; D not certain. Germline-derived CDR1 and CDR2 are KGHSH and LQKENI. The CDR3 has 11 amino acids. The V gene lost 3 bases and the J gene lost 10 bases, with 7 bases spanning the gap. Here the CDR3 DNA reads TGTGCCAGCTCACCCGAGACGGAGCAGTTCTTC. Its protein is CASSPETEQFF.

The CDR3: CATSNRGGGYTF. The CDR3 DNA reads as TGTGCCACCAGCAACAGGGGCGGGGGCTACACCTTC. This chain links TRBV15 with TRBJ1-2; 7 nucleotides match TRBD1. V lost 4 bases, J lost 8 bases, and 4 bases stayed unmatched. This CDR3 comprises 12 residues. Germline V gene lookup returns CDR1 LNHNV and CDR2 YYDKDF (reference sequence).

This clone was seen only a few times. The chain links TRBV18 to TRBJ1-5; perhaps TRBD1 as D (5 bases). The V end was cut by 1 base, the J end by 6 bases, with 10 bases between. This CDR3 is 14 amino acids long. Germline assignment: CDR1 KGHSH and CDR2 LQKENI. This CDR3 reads CASSPRREGQPQHF. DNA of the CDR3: TGTGCCAGCTCACCACGCAGGGAGGGTCAGCCCCAGCATTTT.

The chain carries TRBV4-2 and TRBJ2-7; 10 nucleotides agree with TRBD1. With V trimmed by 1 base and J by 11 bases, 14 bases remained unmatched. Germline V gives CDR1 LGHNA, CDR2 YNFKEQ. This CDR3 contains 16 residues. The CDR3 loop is CASSQAGRDRGAREYF. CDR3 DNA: TGTGCCAGCAGCCAAGCCGGTCGGGACAGGGGTGCGAGGGAGTACTTC.

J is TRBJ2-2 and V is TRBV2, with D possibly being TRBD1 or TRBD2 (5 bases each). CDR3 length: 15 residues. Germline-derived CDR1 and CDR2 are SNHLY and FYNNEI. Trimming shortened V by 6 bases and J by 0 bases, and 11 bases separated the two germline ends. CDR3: CASRAGTANTGELFF. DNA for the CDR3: TGTGCCAGCAGGGCAGGGACGGCGAACACCGGGGAGCTGTTTTTT.

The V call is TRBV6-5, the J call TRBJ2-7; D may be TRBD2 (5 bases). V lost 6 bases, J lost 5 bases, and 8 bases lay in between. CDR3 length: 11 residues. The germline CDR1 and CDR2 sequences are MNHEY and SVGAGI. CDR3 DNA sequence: TGTGCCAGCAGCCTAGCAAACGAGCAGTACTTC. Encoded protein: CASSLANEQYF.

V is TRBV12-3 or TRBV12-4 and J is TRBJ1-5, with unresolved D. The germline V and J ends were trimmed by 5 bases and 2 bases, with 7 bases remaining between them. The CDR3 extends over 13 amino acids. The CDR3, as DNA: TGTGCCAGCAGTCTATTGGGCAATCAGCCCCAGCATTTT. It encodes CASSLLGNQPQHF.

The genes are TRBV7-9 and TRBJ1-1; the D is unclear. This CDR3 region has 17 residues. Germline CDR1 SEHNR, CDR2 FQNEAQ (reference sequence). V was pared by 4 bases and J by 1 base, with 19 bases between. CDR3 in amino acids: CASSSGGVGRGNTEAFF. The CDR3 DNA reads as TGTGCCAGCAGCTCGGGTGGGGTGGGGAGAGGGAACACTGAAGCTTTCTTT.

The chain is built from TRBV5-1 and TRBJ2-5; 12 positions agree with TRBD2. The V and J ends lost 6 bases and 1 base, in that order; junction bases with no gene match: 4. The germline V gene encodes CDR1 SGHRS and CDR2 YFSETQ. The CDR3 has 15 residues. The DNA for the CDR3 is TGCGCCAGCACCACTAGCGGGGGGCCCCAAGAGACCCAGTACTTC. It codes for CASTTSGGPQETQYF.

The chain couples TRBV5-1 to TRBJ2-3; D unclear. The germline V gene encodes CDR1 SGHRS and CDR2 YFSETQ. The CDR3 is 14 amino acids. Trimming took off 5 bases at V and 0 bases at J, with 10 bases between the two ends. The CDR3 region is CASRIGSSTDTQYF. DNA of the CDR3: TGCGCCAGCAGGATAGGATCTAGCACAGATACGCAGTATTTT.

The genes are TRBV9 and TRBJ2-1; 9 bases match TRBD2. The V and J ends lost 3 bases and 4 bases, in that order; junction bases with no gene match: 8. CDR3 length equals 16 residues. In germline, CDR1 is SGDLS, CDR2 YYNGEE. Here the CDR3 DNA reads TGTGCCAGCAGCGAGACTCTAGCGGGGTTTTACAATGAGCAGTTCTTC. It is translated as CASSETLAGFYNEQFF.

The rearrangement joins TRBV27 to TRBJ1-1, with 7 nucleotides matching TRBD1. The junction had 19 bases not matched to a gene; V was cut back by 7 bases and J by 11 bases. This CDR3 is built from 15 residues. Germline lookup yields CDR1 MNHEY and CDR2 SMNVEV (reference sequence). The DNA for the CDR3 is TGTGCCAGCAACCAAGGGGGCATATCGGCAAGGGGGGCTTTCTTT. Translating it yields CASNQGGISARGAFF.

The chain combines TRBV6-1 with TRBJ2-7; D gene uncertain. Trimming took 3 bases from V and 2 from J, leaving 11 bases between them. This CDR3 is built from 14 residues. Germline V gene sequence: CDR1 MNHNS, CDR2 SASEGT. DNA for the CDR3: TGTGCCAGCAGTGAGTTACGCGGACCCTACGAGCAGTACTTC. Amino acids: CASSELRGPYEQYF.

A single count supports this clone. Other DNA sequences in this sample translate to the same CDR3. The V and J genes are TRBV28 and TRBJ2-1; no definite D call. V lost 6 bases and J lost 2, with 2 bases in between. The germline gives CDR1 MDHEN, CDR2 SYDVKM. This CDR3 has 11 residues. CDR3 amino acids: CASSTYNEQFF. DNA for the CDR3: TGTGCCAGCAGCACCTACAATGAGCAGTTCTTC.

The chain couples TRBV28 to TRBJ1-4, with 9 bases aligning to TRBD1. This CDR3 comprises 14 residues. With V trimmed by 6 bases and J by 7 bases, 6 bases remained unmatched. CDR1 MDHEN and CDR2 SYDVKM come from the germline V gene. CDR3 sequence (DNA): TGTGCCAGCAGGCTACAGGGGGCGGGTGAAAAACTGTTTTTT. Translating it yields CASRLQGAGEKLFF.

In nucleotides, the CDR3 is TGTGCCAGTAGTATACGTAGGGACCCCACTGAAGCTTTCTTT. It yields the protein CASSIRRDPTEAFF. This chain links TRBV19 with TRBJ1-1; possibly TRBD1 for D (5 bases). CDR1 and CDR2 from the germline V gene are LNHDA and SQIVND (reference sequence). The CDR3 is 14 residues long. V was trimmed by 2 bases and J by 4 bases, leaving 11 bases between them.

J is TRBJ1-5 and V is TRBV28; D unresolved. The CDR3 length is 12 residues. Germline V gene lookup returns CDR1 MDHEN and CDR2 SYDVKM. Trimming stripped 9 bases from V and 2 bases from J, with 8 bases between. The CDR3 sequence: CASTQRNQPQHF. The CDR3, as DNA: TGTGCCAGTACACAGCGCAATCAGCCCCAGCATTTT.

CDR3 coding DNA: TGTGCCAGCAGTCGGGGACAGGGCCGCGGGGTTAATTCACCCCTCCACTTT. Amino acid sequence: CASSRGQGRGVNSPLHF. The V and J genes are TRBV6-6 and TRBJ1-6; 9 nucleotides agree with TRBD1. With V trimmed by 5 bases and J by 6 bases, 11 bases remained unmatched. Germline CDR1 is MNHNY and CDR2 is SVGAGI (reference sequence). The CDR3 length is 17 residues.

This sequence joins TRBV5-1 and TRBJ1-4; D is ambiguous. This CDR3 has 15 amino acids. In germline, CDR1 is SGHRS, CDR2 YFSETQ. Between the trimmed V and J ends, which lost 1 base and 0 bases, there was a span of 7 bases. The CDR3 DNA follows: TGCGCCAGCAGCTTGTCTGGGTCAACTAATGAAAAACTGTTTTTT. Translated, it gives CASSLSGSTNEKLFF.

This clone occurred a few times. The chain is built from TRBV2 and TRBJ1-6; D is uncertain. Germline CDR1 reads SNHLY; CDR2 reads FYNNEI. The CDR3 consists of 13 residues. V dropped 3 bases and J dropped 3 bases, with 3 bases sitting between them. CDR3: CASSDDYNSPLHF. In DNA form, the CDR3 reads TGTGCCAGCAGTGACGACTATAATTCACCCCTCCACTTT.

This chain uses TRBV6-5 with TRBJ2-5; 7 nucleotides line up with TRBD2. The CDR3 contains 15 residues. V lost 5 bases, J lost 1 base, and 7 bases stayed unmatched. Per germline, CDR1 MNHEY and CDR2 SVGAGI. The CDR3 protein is CASSPLARAQETQYF. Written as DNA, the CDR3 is TGTGCCAGCAGTCCACTAGCGAGGGCCCAAGAGACCCAGTACTTC.

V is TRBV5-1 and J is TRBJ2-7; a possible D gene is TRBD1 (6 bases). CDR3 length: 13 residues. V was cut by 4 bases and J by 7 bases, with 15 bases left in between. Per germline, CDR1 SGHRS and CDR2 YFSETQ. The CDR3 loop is CASSNRDGEEQYF. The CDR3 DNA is TGCGCCAGCAGCAACAGGGACGGGGAAGAGCAGTACTTC.

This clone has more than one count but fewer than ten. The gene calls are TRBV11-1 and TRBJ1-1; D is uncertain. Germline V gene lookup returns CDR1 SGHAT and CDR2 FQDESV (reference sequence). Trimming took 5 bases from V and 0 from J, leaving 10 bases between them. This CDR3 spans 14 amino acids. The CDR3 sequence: CASSPWEVNTEAFF. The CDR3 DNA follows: TGTGCCAGCAGCCCCTGGGAGGTGAACACTGAAGCTTTCTTT. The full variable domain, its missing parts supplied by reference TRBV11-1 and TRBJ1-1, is EAEVAQSPRYKITEKSQAVAFWCDPISGHATLYWYRQILGQGPELLVQFQDESVVDDSQLPKDRFSAERLKGVDSTLKIQPAELGDSAMYLCASSPWEVNTEAFFGQGTRLTVV.

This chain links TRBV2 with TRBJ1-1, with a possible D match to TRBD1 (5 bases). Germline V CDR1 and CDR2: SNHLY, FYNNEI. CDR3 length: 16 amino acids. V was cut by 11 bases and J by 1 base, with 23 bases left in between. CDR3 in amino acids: CASCPGRSFGNTEAFF. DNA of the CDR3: TGTGCCTCCTGCCCGGGACGGAGTTTTGGGAACACTGAAGCTTTCTTT.

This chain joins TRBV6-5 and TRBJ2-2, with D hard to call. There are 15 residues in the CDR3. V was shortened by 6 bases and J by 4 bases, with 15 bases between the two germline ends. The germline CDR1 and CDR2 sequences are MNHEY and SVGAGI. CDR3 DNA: TGTGCCAGCAGGGGCAGTTTTTCACGCACCGGGGAGCTGTTTTTT. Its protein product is CASRGSFSRTGELFF.

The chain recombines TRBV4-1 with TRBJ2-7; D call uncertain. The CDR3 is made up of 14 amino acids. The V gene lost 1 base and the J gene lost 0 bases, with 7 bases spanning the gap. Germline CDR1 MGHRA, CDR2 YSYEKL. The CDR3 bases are TGCGCCAGCAGCCAAGCCCCTGCCTCCTACGAGCAGTACTTC. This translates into CASSQAPASYEQYF.

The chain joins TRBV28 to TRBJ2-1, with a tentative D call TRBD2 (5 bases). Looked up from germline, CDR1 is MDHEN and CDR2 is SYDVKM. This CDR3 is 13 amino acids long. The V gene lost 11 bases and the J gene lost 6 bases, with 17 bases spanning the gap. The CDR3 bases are TGTGCCTACGGGCTAGCCCGACGCAATGAGCAGTTCTTC. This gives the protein CAYGLARRNEQFF.

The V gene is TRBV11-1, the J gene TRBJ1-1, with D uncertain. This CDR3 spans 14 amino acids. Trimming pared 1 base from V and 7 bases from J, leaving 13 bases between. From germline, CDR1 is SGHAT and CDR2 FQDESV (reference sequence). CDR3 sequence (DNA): TGTGCCAGCAGCTTAGTATGGGCAGATAATGAAGCTTTCTTT. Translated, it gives CASSLVWADNEAFF.

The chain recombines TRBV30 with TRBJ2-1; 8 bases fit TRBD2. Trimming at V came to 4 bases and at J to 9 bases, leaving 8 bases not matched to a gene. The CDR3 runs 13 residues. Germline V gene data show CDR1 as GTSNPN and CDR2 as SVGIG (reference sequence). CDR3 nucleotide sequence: TGTGCCTGGACCAGCGGGAGCAGTAGTGAGCAGTTCTTC. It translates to CAWTSGSSSEQFF.